The 15 T cell receptor beta chains reported below all come from one sample, sequenced in a study of CD8 T cells in Susac syndrome (dated by TCRdb to the late 2010s). The library was obtained by the immunoSEQ multiplex PCR assay. RNA was extracted using the RNeasy kit, and roughly 0.5 to 1 microgram was reverse transcribed with random hexamers. TCRdb ran its own pipeline on the public reads, namely fastp trimming at Q25 and MiXCR clone calling, and kept in-frame beta chains. Rows are combined by CDR3 protein, so each entry shows the most common genes and DNA. Recorded for this sample are roughly 150,000 distinct CDR3 sequences; about 94% of them occurred a single time. 0.065% to 0.095% of the sample comes from the top ten. The source material was CD4+ T cells from PBMCs. Receptors were obtained from a human donor with Susac syndrome.

The chain recombines TRBV9 with TRBJ2-7; 11 bases map to TRBD2. From germline, CDR1 is SGDLS and CDR2 YYNGEE. The V and J ends lost 3 bases and 5 bases, in that order; junction bases with no gene match: 10. The CDR3 has 16 amino acids. DNA of the CDR3: TGTGCCAGCAGCGCTTATAAACTAGCGGGAGCCCACGAGCAGTACTTC. This translates into CASSAYKLAGAHEQYF.

CDR3 sequence (DNA): TGTGCCAGCAGCCCTACACCCTTCGCCTACGAGCAGTACTTC. It yields the protein CASSPTPFAYEQYF. The rearrangement joins TRBV4-2 to TRBJ2-7, with D unclear. Trimming shortened V by 4 bases and J by 2 bases, and 12 bases separated the two germline ends. CDR3 length: 14 amino acids. CDR1 and CDR2 (germline): LGHNA, YNFKEQ.

The V and J genes are TRBV3-1 and TRBJ2-1, with D unresolved. CDR1 and CDR2 (germline): LGHDT, YNNKEL (reference sequence). V was cut by 0 bases and J by 6 bases, with 12 bases left in between. The CDR3 totals 15 residues. CDR3 in amino acids: CASSQESLVGNEQFF. CDR3 in DNA: TGTGCCAGCAGCCAAGAGAGTCTGGTGGGCAATGAGCAGTTCTTC.

In DNA, the CDR3 is TGCAGCGTGGCCGGGACAGGAGGCGAGCAGTACTTC. This gives the protein CSVAGTGGEQYF. The chain joins TRBV29-1 to TRBJ2-7; 8 positions agree with TRBD1. The CDR3 extends over 12 amino acids. The V gene end was trimmed by 6 bases and the J gene end by 6 bases; junction bases not matched to a gene: 7. Germline V gives CDR1 SQVTM, CDR2 ANQGSEA.

The chain employs TRBV11-1 and TRBJ2-2; D is ambiguous. V dropped 2 bases and J dropped 0 bases, with 4 bases sitting between them. The germline gives CDR1 SGHAT, CDR2 FQDESV (reference sequence). The CDR3 covers 14 residues. CDR3 in amino acids: CASSLNTNTGELFF. CDR3 bases: TGTGCCAGCAGCTTAAACACGAACACCGGGGAGCTGTTTTTT.

The chain uses TRBV24-1 and TRBJ2-6; D is perhaps TRBD1 or TRBD2 (5 bases each). Trimming took 4 bases from V and 2 from J, leaving 11 bases between them. There are 16 residues in the CDR3. CDR1 is KGHDR, CDR2 SFDVKD, per germline. The CDR3 nucleotides read TGTGCCACCAGTGACCCAGGGACCCCTGGGGCCAACGTCCTGACTTTC. Its translation is CATSDPGTPGANVLTF.

V is TRBV29-1 and J is TRBJ2-5; perhaps TRBD2 as D (5 bases). CDR3 size: 10 residues. Germline lookup yields CDR1 SQVTM and CDR2 ANQGSEA. The CDR3 is CGSGEKTQYF. CDR3 sequence (DNA): TGCGGGAGCGGCGAAAAGACCCAGTACTTC.

The chain is built from TRBV12-3 or TRBV12-4 and TRBJ1-2; D uncertain. V dropped 2 bases and J dropped 5 bases, with 9 bases sitting between them. The CDR3 totals 13 residues. This CDR3 reads CASSLSRAYGYTF. The CDR3 bases are TGTGCCAGCAGTTTATCTAGGGCTTATGGCTACACCTTC.

The chain links TRBV5-1 to TRBJ1-3; D is ambiguous. Trimming took off 6 bases at V and 4 bases at J, with 14 bases between the two ends. CDR3 length: 14 residues. The V gene's germline CDR1 is SGHRS and CDR2 YFSETQ. CDR3 nucleotide sequence: TGCGCCAGCAAAAGGGTATCGGGGGGAAACACCATATATTTT. This sequence encodes CASKRVSGGNTIYF.

This chain connects TRBV27 to TRBJ1-6; D uncertain. The germline V and J ends were trimmed by 5 bases and 6 bases, with 11 bases remaining between them. The CDR3 contains 14 residues. The germline V gene has CDR1 MNHEY and CDR2 SMNVEV (reference sequence). CDR3 nucleotide sequence: TGTGCCAGCAGTCGTAAATCACTTAATTCACCCCTCCACTTT. Encoded protein: CASSRKSLNSPLHF.

The V gene is TRBV21-1, the J gene TRBJ2-7; the table calls TRBD2, which could not be checked here. TRBV21-1 is a pseudogene locus. This CDR3 is 16 amino acids long. CDR3 sequence reads: CASSKEVFWALYEQYF. CDR3 DNA sequence: TGTGCCAGCAGCAAAGAGGTTTTCTGGGCCCTTTACGAGCAGTACTTC.

This rearrangement joins TRBV29-1 to TRBJ2-5; D might be TRBD1 (6 bases). Trimming removed 8 bases from V and 4 bases from J, with 14 bases in between. The CDR3 length is 12 residues. Germline CDR1 and CDR2: SQVTM and ANQGSEA. The DNA for the CDR3 is TGCAGCACCATACTAGGGGGAGAGACCCAGTACTTC. Protein product: CSTILGGETQYF.

In this sample, this clonotype turned up once. The chain couples TRBV20-1 to TRBJ2-6; D is perhaps TRBD2 (6 bases). The V end lost 3 bases, the J end lost 1 base, and 16 bases lay between the germline ends. Germline CDR1 reads DFQATT; CDR2 reads SNEGSKA (reference sequence). The CDR3 has 17 residues. The CDR3 coding sequence is TGCAGTGCTAGTTCTAGCGTCCTTGGGTCTGGGGCCAACGTCCTGACTTTC. Its translation: CSASSSVLGSGANVLTF.

This chain joins TRBV24-1 and TRBJ2-1; 10 positions agree with TRBD1. This CDR3 spans 14 amino acids. Germline V gives CDR1 KGHDR, CDR2 SFDVKD. V lost 7 bases, J lost 4 bases, and 3 bases stayed unmatched. This CDR3 is CATSQGQGYNEQFF. Here the CDR3 DNA reads TGTGCCACCAGCCAGGGACAGGGGTACAATGAGCAGTTCTTC.

The V call is TRBV7-6, the J call TRBJ2-1, with D tentatively TRBD1 (6 bases). CDR1 is SGHVS, CDR2 FNYEAQ, per germline. The CDR3 has 18 amino acids. Trimming cost V 2 bases and J 6 bases, with 23 bases left between them. CDR3 in DNA: TGTGCCAGCAGCTTACTGCCAGGGGTAAACCAAGGGGGCAATGAGCAGTTCTTC. The encoded protein is CASSLLPGVNQGGNEQFF.